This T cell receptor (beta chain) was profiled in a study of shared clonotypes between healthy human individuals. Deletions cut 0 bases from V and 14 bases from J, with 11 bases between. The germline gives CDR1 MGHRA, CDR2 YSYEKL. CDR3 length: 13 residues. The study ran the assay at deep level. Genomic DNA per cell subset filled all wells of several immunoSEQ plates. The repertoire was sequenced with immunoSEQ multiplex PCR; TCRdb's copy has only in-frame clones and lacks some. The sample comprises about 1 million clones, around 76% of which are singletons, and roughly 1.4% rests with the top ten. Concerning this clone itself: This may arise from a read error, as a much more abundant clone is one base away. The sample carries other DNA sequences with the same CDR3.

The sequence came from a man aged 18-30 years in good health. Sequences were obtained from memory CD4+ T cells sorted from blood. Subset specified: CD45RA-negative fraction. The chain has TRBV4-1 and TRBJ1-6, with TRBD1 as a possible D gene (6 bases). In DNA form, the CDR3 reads TGCGCCAGCAGCCAAGATCAGGGGTTCACCCTCCACTTT. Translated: CASSQDQGFTLHF.